The clone carrying this TCR beta chain has only one observation. Its target is not known. These data originate in a study of identifying expanded T cells in peripheral blood. Study-wide findings and caveats: Differentially abundant clones: roughly 1.3 between replicates, 16.4 at around 14 days, over 18 at four. Variance in clone template counts between roughly two-week samples significantly increased with total template count across all healthy donors.

Trimming removed 5 bases at V and 0 bases at J, with 8 bases between. Looked up from germline, CDR1 is MNHEY and CDR2 is SMNVEV (reference sequence). The length of the CDR3 is 14 residues. During the collection period, no donor immune events like infections were recorded. Method: immunoSEQ multiplex PCR; TCRdb's copy keeps in-frame clones and lacks some. This table has over 100,000 clones, less than 90% appearing once. The origin of this receptor is a person between 18 and 69 years old in good health. The chain carries TRBV27 and TRBJ2-4; D is unresolved. Sequences were obtained from blood. CDR3 sequence: CASSPAAAKNIQYF. DNA for the CDR3: TGTGCCAGCAGTCCCGCGGCAGCCAAAAACATTCAGTACTTC.